Below, 10 T cell receptor beta chains from the same sample are listed, as sequenced in a study of T-cell reconstitution after alpha-beta-depleted transplantation in children. Preparing the TCRbeta library involved the use of unique molecular identifiers. TCRdb called the PCR reads again in MiXCR, with one record for every CDR3 protein. The repertoire holds hundreds of thousands of distinct CDR3 sequences, with around 16% as singletons. The source material was PBMCs from the stem cell graft donor, sampled from the stem cell graft. The receptors shown here come from a human donor who donated a stem cell graft to a child with acute myeloid leukemia.

This clonotype was seen once. The chain has TRBV7-9 and TRBJ1-5; tentatively, D is TRBD1 (6 bases). Germline CDR1 and CDR2: SEHNR and FQNEAQ (reference sequence). Deletions cut 5 bases from V and 6 bases from J, with 20 bases between. The CDR3 is made up of 16 amino acids. The CDR3 spells CASSPSTGRKGQPQHF. CDR3 coding DNA: TGTGCCAGCAGCCCTTCTACAGGGAGGAAGGGTCAGCCCCAGCATTTT.

Comments on this clonotype: It may be a read error: a sequence one base away is much more abundant. The chain combines TRBV5-5 with TRBJ2-1, with a possible D match to TRBD1 (5 bases). The CDR3 has 14 amino acids. Germline V gives CDR1 SGHKS, CDR2 YYEKEE (reference sequence). V was clipped by 1 base and J by 4 bases, with 9 bases between them. In nucleotides, the CDR3 is TGTGCCAGCAGCTTGCTTTACAGGTACAATGAGCAGTTCTTC. The encoded protein is CASSLLYRYNEQFF.

Note on this clonotype: The junction departs from the called germline gene at one end, perhaps through a read error. The rearrangement uses TRBV28 and TRBJ2-1, with D maybe TRBD1 (6 bases). CDR1 MDHEN and CDR2 SYDVKM come from the germline V gene. There are 12 residues in the CDR3. In nucleotides, the CDR3 is TGTGCCAGCAGTCTCTCTACGGGACAATTAGTCTTC. Translation gives CASSLSTGQLVF.

This clonotype was found many times. This chain uses TRBV7-2 with TRBJ1-5; D perhaps matches TRBD1 (6 bases). This CDR3 is built from 14 residues. The V and J ends lost 5 bases and 2 bases respectively, with 10 bases between them. The germline gives CDR1 SGHTA, CDR2 FQGNSA. CDR3 DNA sequence: TGTGCCAGCAGCGTTTGGACAGGCAATCAGCCCCAGCATTTT. This sequence encodes CASSVWTGNQPQHF.

In its sample, this clonotype was seen many times. V is TRBV4-3 and J is TRBJ2-1, with 15 bases aligning to TRBD2. This CDR3 is 19 amino acids long. Germline CDR1 LGHNA, CDR2 YSLEER. The J segment lost 0 bases and the V segment lost 4 bases, leaving 7 bases of the junction unmatched. CDR3 bases: TGCGCCAGCAGCCGATGGACTAGCGGGGGGGTAACCTCCTACAATGAGCAGTTCTTC. This sequence encodes CASSRWTSGGVTSYNEQFF.

The CDR3 region is CASSYSSRTEVNEQYV. The CDR3 coding sequence is TGTGCCAGCAGTTACTCCTCCAGGACAGAAGTAAACGAGCAGTACGTC. The chain links TRBV6-5 to TRBJ2-7; tentative D call: TRBD1 (6 bases). Between the trimmed V and J ends, which lost 0 bases and 5 bases, there was a span of 17 bases. The V gene's germline CDR1 is MNHEY and CDR2 SVGAGI. This CDR3 is built from 16 residues.

This clonotype was picked up many times. The V and J genes are TRBV20-1 and TRBJ2-7; possible D gene TRBD2, 6 bases. The CDR3 runs to 14 residues. Germline CDR1 DFQATT, CDR2 SNEGSKA (reference sequence). V was pared by 3 bases and J by 3 bases, with 15 bases between. The CDR3 spells CSARPAGSLYEQYV. CDR3 DNA sequence: TGCAGTGCTAGGCCAGCGGGTAGTCTCTACGAGCAGTACGTC.

The sample holds a few counts of this clonotype. The V gene is TRBV28, the J gene TRBJ2-7; 7 bases are a match to TRBD1. The CDR3 has 14 amino acids. J gave up 2 bases and V 5 bases, and 6 bases lay outside the gene matches. Germline V gene data show CDR1 as MDHEN and CDR2 as SYDVKM. DNA of the CDR3: TGTGCCAGCAGTAACCCTGGGACAGCCTACGAGCAGTACGTC. Residues: CASSNPGTAYEQYV.

This clonotype occurred a few times. The rearrangement links TRBV7-2 to TRBJ1-1; possible D gene TRBD1, 5 bases. The CDR3 extends over 15 amino acids. Per germline, CDR1 SGHTA and CDR2 FQGNSA. V was clipped by 8 bases and J by 0 bases, with 16 bases between them. As DNA, the CDR3 is TGTGCCAGCGCGGGGGGGAATACCATGAACACTGAAGCTTTCTTT. It yields the protein CASAGGNTMNTEAFF.

This clonotype was observed a few times. This rearrangement joins TRBV20-1 to TRBJ2-2; 7 bases are a match to TRBD1. The CDR3 is 17 amino acids. V was pared by 3 bases and J by 4 bases, with 14 bases of the junction left unmatched. Germline values: CDR1 DFQATT, CDR2 SNEGSKA (reference sequence). Here the CDR3 DNA reads TGCAGTGCTAGCCTTACAGGGGAATTAGCCCTCACCGGGGAGCTGTTTTTT. Protein product: CSASLTGELALTGELFF.